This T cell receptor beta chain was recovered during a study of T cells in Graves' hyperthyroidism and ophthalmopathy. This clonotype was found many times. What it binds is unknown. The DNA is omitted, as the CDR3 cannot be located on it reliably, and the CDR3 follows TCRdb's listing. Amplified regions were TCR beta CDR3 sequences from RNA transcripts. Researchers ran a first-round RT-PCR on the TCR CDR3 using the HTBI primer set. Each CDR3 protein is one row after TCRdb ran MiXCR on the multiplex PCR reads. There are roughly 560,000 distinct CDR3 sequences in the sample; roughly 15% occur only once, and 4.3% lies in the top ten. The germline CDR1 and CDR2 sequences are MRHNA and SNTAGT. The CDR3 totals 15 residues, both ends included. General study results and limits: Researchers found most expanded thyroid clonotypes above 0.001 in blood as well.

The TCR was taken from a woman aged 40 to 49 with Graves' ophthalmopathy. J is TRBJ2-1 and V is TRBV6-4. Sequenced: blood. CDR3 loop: CASRTLGTSYNEQFF.